This T cell receptor (beta chain) was sequenced in a study of shared clonotypes between healthy human individuals. Looking at the study overall: Donors consisted of two women and a few men between 18 and 49.

In germline, CDR1 is MNHNS, CDR2 SASEGT. The length of the CDR3 is 14 residues. The V gene lost 6 bases and the J gene lost 5 bases, with 14 bases spanning the gap. Donors, without exception, were Caucasian adults residing in Nashville, Tennessee. Into CD45RA+ naive and CD45RA-negative memory subsets, the CD4+ cells were split. The assay used deep level. Profiled with immunoSEQ multiplex PCR; TCRdb holds only in-frame clones, not every one. The profile shows around 700,000 clones, about two thirds of them singletons. The rearrangement links TRBV6-1 to TRBJ2-1; D is unclear. The material sequenced was memory CD4+ T cells sorted from blood. As for subset: CD45RA-negative fraction. This receptor was obtained from a woman aged 25 to 39 in good health. The CDR3 DNA is TGTGCCAGCAGGCTGGTGGGCGCGAACAATGAGCAGTTCTTC. Translating gives CASRLVGANNEQFF.